These T cell receptor beta chains were read from a single sample in a study of OX40 agonist ivuxolimab in advanced cancers. Here immunoSEQ multiplex PCR was the method, and the copy in TCRdb shows in-frame clones only, minus some. Altogether about 90,000 clones are present, roughly 91% being singletons, with the ten largest covering under 0.35%. The sequences come from CD4+ or CD8+ T cells sorted from blood, collected in a trial of the OX40 agonist ivuxolimab. Source of these receptors: an adult with an advanced solid tumor such as melanoma, head and neck, liver or kidney cancer. CDR3s include the opening cysteine and the closing phenylalanine or tryptophan. The D gene is left open where the match is weak. Some rows have no size entry. The others give once, few or many, or a class for an expanded clone.

TRBV5-5	.	TRBD2	TRBJ2-5	TGTGCCAGCAGCTCCCCCTACGGGGGGACTAGAAGGGAGACCCAGTACTTC	CASSSPYGGTRRETQYF
TRBV7-2	.	TRBD2	TRBJ2-5	TGTGCCAGCAGCTTGCTAGGGACTAGCGGGAGGGAGACCCAGTACTTC	CASSLLGTSGRETQYF
TRBV28	.	.	TRBJ2-7	TGTGCCAGCAGTTTTCCTCAACGGGGGTCCGAGCAGTACTTC	CASSFPQRGSEQYF
TRBV19	few	TRBD1	TRBJ1-2	TGTGCCAGTAGTGCGTCGGGACAGGGATATGGCTACACCTTC	CASSASGQGYGYTF
TRBV5-1	.	TRBD2	TRBJ2-7	TGCGCCAGCAGCTTGGAAGCTAGCGGGACGCCCGGAGAGCAGTACTTC	CASSLEASGTPGEQYF
TRBV5-1	.	TRBD2	TRBJ2-1	TGCGCCAGCAGCTTGGGAGGACTAGCTGATGAGCAGTTCTTC	CASSLGGLADEQFF
TRBV9	.	.	TRBJ2-2	TGTGCCAGCAGCGTAGAAAGGTCGAACACCGGGGAGCTGTTTTTT	CASSVERSNTGELFF
TRBV11-3	.	TRBD1	TRBJ2-3	TGTGCCAGCAGCTTAGGACAGGGCGTGTTAGATACGCAGTATTTT	CASSLGQGVLDTQYF
TRBV7-3	.	.	TRBJ2-1	TGTGCCAGCAGCGCGACTCGGGGTGAGCAGTTCTTC	CASSATRGEQFF
TRBV5-5	.	TRBD2	TRBJ2-5	TGTGCTACACAGCTTGGGGTAATAGCGGGAGAGACCCAGTACTTC	CATQLGVIAGETQYF
TRBV16	.	.	TRBJ2-7	TGTGCCAGCAGCCAGACGGGGGCGGGGGAGCAGTACTTC	CASSQTGAGEQYF
TRBV5-1	once	TRBD1	TRBJ1-5	TGCGCCAGCAGCCCAGGGGGGGCTAGGCAGCCCCAGCATTTT	CASSPGGARQPQHF
TRBV9	.	.	TRBJ1-3	TGTGCCAGCAGCGTAGTTGGCCAGGTTGGAAACACCATATATTTT	CASSVVGQVGNTIYF
TRBV4-3	.	.	TRBJ1-2	TGCGCCAGCAGCCCCCGATTCGCTGATAACTATGGCTACACCTTC	CASSPRFADNYGYTF
TRBV7-2	.	TRBD2	TRBJ2-7	TGTGCCAGCAGCTTACGGCTAGCGGAGACCTACGAGCAGTACTTC	CASSLRLAETYEQYF
TRBV9	.	.	TRBJ1-1	TGTGCCAGCAGCGTAGATCAGTACATGAACACTGAAGCTTTCTTT	CASSVDQYMNTEAFF
TRBV11-2	.	.	TRBJ2-2	TGTGCCAGCAGCCGTTCTGCTTCCTCGCTATCCGGCACCGGGGAGCTGTTTTTT	CASSRSASSLSGTGELFF